Reported below is one TCR beta chain. Its antigen has not been determined. Base quality data are lacking; no much larger clone is found one base away. There are 12 amino acids in the CDR3, from cysteine to phenylalanine inclusive. This entry keeps only the CDR3 DNA: 36 bases, framed from base 1. The germline V gene (reference sequence) sets CDR1 to MNHEY and CDR2 to SMNVEV. V is cut by 6 bases and J by 6 bases, and the space between the germline ends is 9 bases. The CDR3 regions of human TCRbeta chains were subjected to immunosequencing. Processing in the source paper ran as follows. Repertoire TCRs were checked for matches against a reference library of SARS-CoV-2-specific TCRs that had been generated using the MIRA antigen-specificity platform. Breadth was defined as the fraction of unique TCRs that were SARS-CoV-2-associated. Depth was defined as the fraction of total T cells that were SARS-CoV-2-associated. Each spike-specific TCR was assigned to its reactive spike region and to a CD4 or CD8 class using the MIRA data. Log10-transformed breadth and depth values were compared by one-way ANOVA with Sidak's multiple comparisons tests. TCRdb took this table from immuneACCESS and kept in-frame rearrangements with V and J called. Such tables lack part of the clones; where checked against another copy, unresolved V genes explain under half of the gap, and the rest is unexplained. V and J calls and clone size follow that table, whereas D and trimming were derived from the DNA. In all, the sample holds about 180,000 clones, and roughly 91% of those were seen once. About 1.9% of the sample is in the top ten clones.

The time point label for this specimen denotes: about 28 days (+/-7) after the second vaccine dose. AZD1222 recipients with second doses at about 4 weeks or about 12 weeks were pooled, because spike-specific TCR depth and breadth did not differ between schedules. The vaccinee samples were drawn from two UK trials, COV001 and COV002, one of which was a single-blind randomized controlled phase 2/3 trial testing AZD1222 (ChAdOx1 nCoV-19) in healthy adults. Trial participant PBMC samples were collected at day 0 and day 28 after the second dose for TCRbeta chain sequencing. The data belong to a study of T cell responses to AZD1222 COVID-19 vaccine (dated by TCRdb to the early 2020s). Study-level background: TCR sequencing was performed for more than 230 trial participants, of whom about 200 were given two doses of AZD1222 and approximately 26 were given two doses of MenACWY control vaccine. Trial participants were enrolled by age into subgroups of 18-55, 56-69 and 70-plus years, and 148, 28 and 57 TCR-sequenced participants, respectively, were included in these subgroups. The investigation overall reported the following: CD4 TCRs associated with the vaccine covered the entire spike protein, and the dominant responses were in regions 160-218 and 743-854. In the small 56-69-year group, the increase in depth fell short of significance, most likely because of low power. Epitopes outside the regions mutated in the B.1.351 and B.1.1.7 variants were reportedly recognized by nearly half of the unique spike-specific TCRs. Because no day 14 peak-response samples were available, the repertoires could be characterized only after the peak T cell response. Participants were mostly white British and included more females than males, and it was suggested by the authors that clonal diversity may have been underestimated. Conclusions about previously exposed vaccinees are limited, since just 6 or 7 AZD1222 recipients were seropositive for SARS-CoV-2 at baseline. Spike-specific TCR breadth and depth rose significantly after two AZD1222 doses compared with day 0 and with MenACWY recipients.

This TCR came from an adult who received the AZD1222 COVID-19 vaccine. The sequencing used peripheral blood, collected 28 days after the second AZD1222 dose. The sequence joins TRBV27 to TRBJ2-1; tentative D gene TRBD1, with 6 bases matching. This receptor carries the CDR3 CASRGQANEQFF. The DNA sequence reads TGTGCCAGCAGGGGACAAGCCAATGAGCAGTTCTTC.